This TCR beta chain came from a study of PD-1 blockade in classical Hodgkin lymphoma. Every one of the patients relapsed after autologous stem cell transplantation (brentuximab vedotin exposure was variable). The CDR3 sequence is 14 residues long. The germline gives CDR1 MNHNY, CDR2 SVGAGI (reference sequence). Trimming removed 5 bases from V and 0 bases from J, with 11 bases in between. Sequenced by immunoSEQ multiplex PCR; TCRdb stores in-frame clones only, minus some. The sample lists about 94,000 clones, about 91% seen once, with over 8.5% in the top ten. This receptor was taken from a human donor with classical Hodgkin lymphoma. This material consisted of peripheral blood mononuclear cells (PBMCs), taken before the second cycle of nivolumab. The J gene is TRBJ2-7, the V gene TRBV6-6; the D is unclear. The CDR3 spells CASSREFSSYEQYF. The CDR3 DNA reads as TGTGCCAGCAGTCGAGAATTTAGCTCCTACGAGCAGTACTTC.